One sample yielded the 32 T cell receptor beta chains listed below, sequenced in a study of patients and donors after allogeneic stem cell transplantation. Each CDR3 protein gets one entry after TCRdb re-called the RT-PCR reads with MiXCR. The sample shows about 230,000 distinct CDR3 sequences, roughly an eighth of them seen only once. Sequencing was done on a sample of blood, either unsorted or a sorted T cell fraction (not recorded which). The source of these receptors is a human donor who was either an allogeneic HSCT recipient or a stem cell or donor lymphocyte infusion donor (not recorded which). It is not recorded whose cells these are; they may come from a transplant donor.

This chain links TRBV29-1 with TRBJ2-1; possible D gene TRBD1, 5 bases. Trimming left V 6 bases short and J 0 bases short, with 12 bases between. Germline-derived CDR1 and CDR2 are SQVTM and ANQGSEA. The CDR3 runs 14 residues. As DNA, the CDR3 is TGCAGCGTCGTACAGGTGAGCTCCTACAATGAGCAGTTCTTC. Translating gives CSVVQVSSYNEQFF.

Ten or more counts support this clonotype. The CDR3 loop is CASSQDPRAGDTQYF. In DNA, the CDR3 is TGTGCCAGCAGCCAAGATCCCCGGGCGGGAGATACCCAGTACTTC. The chain combines TRBV4-2 with TRBJ2-5; 7 positions match TRBD2. J gave up 8 bases and V 0 bases, and 9 bases lay outside the gene matches. The CDR3 extends over 15 amino acids. Germline V gene sequence: CDR1 LGHNA, CDR2 YNFKEQ.

On this clonotype: It may be a read error: a sequence one base away is much more abundant. It is likely a read error, because the conserved phenylalanine at the end of the CDR3 is missing. This chain connects TRBV28 to TRBJ1-1; no clear D. The V gene's germline CDR1 is MDHEN and CDR2 SYDVKM. Deletions cut 3 bases from V and 11 bases from J, with 13 bases between. This CDR3 is built from 12 residues. The CDR3 reads CASSFPGLGAFC. CDR3 in DNA: TGTGCCAGCAGTTTTCCGGGGTTGGGGGCTTTCTGT.

This clonotype was observed a handful of times. The chain carries TRBV6-1 and TRBJ2-2; D gene uncertain. CDR3 length: 15 residues. Trimming removed 2 bases from V and 3 bases from J, with 10 bases in between. From germline, CDR1 is MNHNS and CDR2 SASEGT. CDR3 DNA: TGTGCCAGCAGTGAAATAGGGCAGCACACCGGGGAGCTGTTTTTT. Translated, it gives CASSEIGQHTGELFF.

This clonotype was seen more than once but under ten times. This chain connects TRBV12-3 or TRBV12-4 to TRBJ2-3, with D possibly being TRBD1 (5 bases). The CDR3 covers 12 residues. Trimming shortened V by 6 bases and J by 6 bases, and 10 bases separated the two germline ends. CDR3 amino acids: CASSFKGDTQYF. Written as DNA, the CDR3 is TGTGCCAGCAGCTTCAAGGGGGATACGCAGTATTTT.

This clonotype was seen a few times. The gene calls are TRBV2 and TRBJ2-1; TRBD1 matches at 12 bases. The V and J ends lost 9 bases and 9 bases, in that order; junction bases with no gene match: 9. Germline values: CDR1 SNHLY, CDR2 FYNNEI. The CDR3 is made up of 14 amino acids. Here the CDR3 reads CASGKGTGGGEQFF. CDR3 DNA sequence: TGTGCCAGTGGAAAAGGGACAGGGGGCGGTGAGCAGTTCTTC.

This clonotype was recorded a few times. V is TRBV24-1 and J is TRBJ1-4; 8 bases match TRBD1. The CDR3 has 13 residues. Germline trimming cut 7 bases from V and 5 bases from J; bases unmatched to any gene: 2. The V gene's germline CDR1 is KGHDR and CDR2 SFDVKD. The CDR3 loop reads CATSRDRNEKLFF. The CDR3 DNA reads as TGTGCCACCAGCCGGGACAGGAATGAAAAACTGTTTTTT.

This clonotype was found many times. The gene calls are TRBV9 and TRBJ2-1; TRBD2 is a possible D gene (5 bases). V gave up 3 bases and J gave up 8 bases, with 21 bases separating them. Germline V CDR1 and CDR2: SGDLS, YYNGEE. The CDR3 contains 16 residues. The CDR3 sequence: CASSAPGISSPYEQFF. As DNA, the CDR3 is TGTGCCAGCAGCGCCCCCGGGATTTCTTCCCCATATGAGCAGTTCTTC. The entire variable domain, with the rest obtained from reference TRBV9 and TRBJ2-1, is as follows: DSGVTQTPKHLITATGQRVTLRCSPRSGDLSVYWYQQSLDQGLQFLIQYYNGEERAKGNILERFSAQQFPDLHSELNLSSLELGDSALYFCASSAPGISSPYEQFFGPGTRLTVL.

This sequence joins TRBV5-1 and TRBJ1-3, with 8 bases lining up with TRBD1. The CDR3 spans 14 residues. Germline V gene data show CDR1 as SGHRS and CDR2 as YFSETQ. J gave up 2 bases and V 4 bases, and 2 bases lay outside the gene matches. DNA of the CDR3: TGCGCCAGCAGCGAACAGGGGGCTGGAAACACCATATATTTT. This encodes CASSEQGAGNTIYF.

In this sample, this clonotype turned up a few times. J is TRBJ2-7 and V is TRBV20-1; perhaps TRBD2 as D (6 bases). Trimming took 2 bases from V and 1 from J, leaving 12 bases between them. CDR1 DFQATT and CDR2 SNEGSKA come from the germline V gene (reference sequence). This CDR3 has 14 residues. In DNA, the CDR3 is TGCAGTGCTAGAATGCCCAGCGGGTCCTACGAGCAGTACTTC. Protein product: CSARMPSGSYEQYF.

This clonotype was detected ten times or more. J is TRBJ1-3 and V is TRBV6-5; the D is unclear. Deletions cut 0 bases from V and 0 bases from J, with 6 bases between. Germline CDR1 MNHEY, CDR2 SVGAGI. This CDR3 has 15 amino acids. In DNA, the CDR3 is TGTGCCAGCAGTTACTCCCCAGGCTCTGGAAACACCATATATTTT. Amino acids: CASSYSPGSGNTIYF.

This clonotype was seen a handful of times. CDR3 DNA sequence: TGTGCCAGCAGAAGGACGGAGAACACTGAAGCTTTCTTT. Translation: CASRRTENTEAFF. The rearrangement links TRBV6-1 to TRBJ1-1; D is ambiguous. Trimming took 6 bases from V and 1 from J, leaving 9 bases between them. The CDR3 has 13 residues. Germline CDR1 and CDR2: MNHNS and SASEGT.

Ten or more counts support this clonotype. This rearrangement joins TRBV6-1 to TRBJ1-1, with D possibly matching TRBD1 (6 bases). This CDR3 comprises 15 residues. The V and J ends lost 5 bases and 1 base respectively, with 14 bases between them. In germline, CDR1 is MNHNS, CDR2 SASEGT. CDR3 nucleotide sequence: TGTGCCAGCAGTAATGGGGCGGGACAGAACACTGAAGCTTTCTTT. The encoded protein is CASSNGAGQNTEAFF.

The chain couples TRBV30 to TRBJ1-4; tentatively, D is TRBD1 (5 bases). V lost 0 bases and J lost 6, with 11 bases in between. Germline CDR1 and CDR2: GTSNPN and SVGIG (reference sequence). This CDR3 contains 14 residues. The CDR3: CAWSVPGPDEKLFF. As DNA, the CDR3 is TGTGCCTGGAGTGTGCCGGGGCCCGATGAAAAACTGTTTTTT.

A few counts support this clonotype. The chain joins TRBV18 to TRBJ2-5; D unclear. The CDR3 contains 19 residues. Per the germline V gene, CDR1 is KGHSH and CDR2 is LQKENI. V lost 3 bases and J 1 base, leaving 24 bases between the germline ends. DNA for the CDR3: TGTGCCAGCTCACCTATAATCCCCCCCCGCGGTACAGCCCAAGAGACCCAGTACTTC. This translates into CASSPIIPPRGTAQETQYF.

This clonotype has a handful of counts. CDR3 sequence (DNA): TGTGCCAGCAGTGTTGACAGGGGACCCCAGCCCCAGCATTTT. Residues: CASSVDRGPQPQHF. The chain combines TRBV6-1 with TRBJ1-5; 8 bases map to TRBD1. The trim removed 4 bases at V and 7 bases at J, leaving 6 bases unmatched. CDR1 and CDR2 (germline): MNHNS, SASEGT. CDR3 length equals 14 residues.

The chain carries TRBV5-5 and TRBJ2-1, with TRBD2 as a possible D gene (7 bases). CDR3 size: 15 residues. Germline-derived CDR1 and CDR2 are SGHKS and YYEKEE (reference sequence). Trimming shortened V by 5 bases and J by 9 bases, and 21 bases separated the two germline ends. CDR3 in amino acids: CASSPIGGGHPEQFF. In DNA, the CDR3 is TGTGCCAGCAGTCCCATTGGGGGGGGCCATCCTGAGCAGTTCTTC.

Many counts were recorded for this clonotype. The chain has TRBV12-3 or TRBV12-4 and TRBJ2-5; maybe TRBD2 (6 bases). The V end lost 1 base, the J end lost 6 bases, and 9 bases lay between the germline ends. The CDR3 is made up of 13 amino acids. Written as DNA, the CDR3 is TGTGCCAGCAGTTTAGGGAGGGATAAGACCCAGTACTTC. Encoded protein: CASSLGRDKTQYF.

This clonotype was seen ten or more times. V usage is TRBV5-1 and J usage is TRBJ1-1; D is undetermined. The CDR3 has 12 residues. Trimming shortened V by 3 bases and J by 1 base, and 4 bases separated the two germline ends. Germline CDR1 reads SGHRS; CDR2 reads YFSETQ. The CDR3 reads CASSWTNTEAFF. The CDR3 nucleotides read TGCGCCAGCAGCTGGACGAACACTGAAGCTTTCTTT.

This chain uses TRBV20-1 with TRBJ1-5; no clear D. Per germline, CDR1 DFQATT and CDR2 SNEGSKA (reference sequence). Trimming took off 3 bases at V and 3 bases at J, with 9 bases between the two ends. There are 13 residues in the CDR3. The CDR3 DNA reads TGCAGTGCTAGTGGAGTGGCCAATCAGCCCCAGCATTTT. This encodes CSASGVANQPQHF.

This clonotype was counted only a few times. The chain joins TRBV5-6 to TRBJ1-5, with 8 nucleotides matching TRBD1. The germline V gene encodes CDR1 SGHDT and CDR2 YYEEEE. This CDR3 is 17 amino acids long. Losses at the gene ends were 1 base for V and 4 bases for J; bases not matched to a gene: 10. CDR3 coding DNA: TGTGCCAGCAGCTTGCGCGGGATCGGGACAGGTAATCAGCCCCAGCATTTT. It encodes CASSLRGIGTGNQPQHF.

The chain joins TRBV18 to TRBJ2-3, with no clear D. Germline V gene lookup returns CDR1 KGHSH and CDR2 LQKENI. Trimming removed 3 bases at V and 6 bases at J, with 16 bases between. This CDR3 region has 15 residues. CDR3 sequence: CASSPQLLASDTQYF. The CDR3 bases are TGTGCCAGCTCACCTCAGTTGCTTGCGAGCGATACGCAGTATTTT.

The V and J genes are TRBV18 and TRBJ1-5; no definite D call. V was pared by 3 bases and J by 0 bases, with 9 bases between. The length of the CDR3 is 15 residues. Germline CDR1 and CDR2: KGHSH and LQKENI. DNA of the CDR3: TGTGCCAGCTCACCGGAACAACATAGCAATCAGCCCCAGCATTTT. It translates to CASSPEQHSNQPQHF.

This clonotype was recorded a few times. V gene TRBV7-3 combines with J gene TRBJ1-6, with unresolved D. The CDR3 has 15 amino acids. Germline loops: CDR1 SGHTA, CDR2 FQGTGA. Trimming shortened V by 2 bases and J by 0 bases, and 5 bases separated the two germline ends. The CDR3 sequence is CASSLGSSYNSPLHF. The CDR3 DNA follows: TGTGCCAGCAGCTTAGGAAGCTCCTATAATTCACCCCTCCACTTT.

This clonotype appeared a few times. This chain joins TRBV12-3 or TRBV12-4 and TRBJ1-2, with TRBD1 as a possible D gene (5 bases). Trimming removed 10 bases at V and 4 bases at J, with 16 bases between. This CDR3 comprises 13 residues. The chain's CDR3 is CATSRDWGYGYTF. DNA of the CDR3: TGTGCCACCTCCAGGGATTGGGGCTATGGCTACACCTTC.

The chain links TRBV7-9 to TRBJ1-4; 9 bases map to TRBD1. The V gene end was trimmed by 4 bases and the J gene end by 6 bases; junction bases not matched to a gene: 9. Germline lookup yields CDR1 SEHNR and CDR2 FQNEAQ (reference sequence). The CDR3 is 16 amino acids. The CDR3 region has the DNA TGTGCCAGCAGCTCCTCAACAGGGGGCGCATATGAAAAACTGTTTTTT. It codes for CASSSSTGGAYEKLFF. Using reference TRBV7-9 and TRBJ1-4 for the parts outside the CDR3, the full variable domain is DTGVSQNPRHKITKRGQNVTFRCDPISEHNRLYWYRQTLGQGPEFLTYFQNEAQLEKSRLLSDRFSAERPKGSFSTLEIQRTEQGDSAMYLCASSSSTGGAYEKLFFGSGTQLSVL.

This clonotype was detected only a few times. V gene TRBV29-1 combines with J gene TRBJ1-2; 8 bases fit TRBD1. The CDR3 covers 14 residues. Germline assignment: CDR1 SQVTM and CDR2 ANQGSEA. With V trimmed by 1 base and J by 4 bases, 5 bases remained unmatched. DNA of the CDR3: TGCAGCGTTGAAGGTCGGGACAGGCTCTATGGCTACACCTTC. This encodes CSVEGRDRLYGYTF.

This clonotype was observed a handful of times. The chain links TRBV2 to TRBJ2-1; 9 nucleotides line up with TRBD2. The germline CDR1 and CDR2 sequences are SNHLY and FYNNEI. The CDR3 sequence is 15 residues long. The V segment lost 4 bases and the J segment 6 bases; nucleotides outside the gene matches: 7. This chain's CDR3 is CASSVTAGGGNEQFF. In DNA, the CDR3 is TGTGCCAGCAGTGTAACAGCGGGGGGAGGCAATGAGCAGTTCTTC.

This clonotype was counted between two and nine times. The CDR3 here is CASSLESRGLDTQYF. DNA of the CDR3: TGCGCCAGCAGCTTGGAATCCAGGGGACTAGATACGCAGTATTTT. This chain connects TRBV5-1 to TRBJ2-3; D could derive from TRBD1 or TRBD2 (6 bases each). CDR1 SGHRS and CDR2 YFSETQ come from the germline V gene. V was cut by 0 bases and J by 5 bases, with 13 bases left in between. There are 15 residues in the CDR3.

Many counts were recorded for this clonotype. The rearrangement links TRBV12-3 or TRBV12-4 to TRBJ2-3; a weak D match, TRBD1 (6 bases). Trimming pared 3 bases from V and 4 bases from J, leaving 8 bases between. The CDR3 has 13 residues. CDR3 DNA: TGTGCCAGCAGTTTTGAGGGGGCAGATACGCAGTATTTT. This codes for CASSFEGADTQYF.

This clonotype was detected ten times or more. This chain uses TRBV12-3 or TRBV12-4 with TRBJ2-5; D gene ambiguous. The V gene lost 5 bases and the J gene lost 5 bases, with 6 bases spanning the gap. The CDR3 extends over 11 amino acids. This CDR3 is CASSIAETQYF. CDR3 bases: TGTGCCAGCAGTATCGCCGAGACCCAGTACTTC.

In its sample, this clonotype was seen a few times. The chain has TRBV5-1 and TRBJ1-1; the D is unclear. The CDR3 runs to 15 residues. Germline CDR1 reads SGHRS; CDR2 reads YFSETQ. Between the trimmed V and J ends, which lost 7 bases and 0 bases, there was a span of 16 bases. The DNA for the CDR3 is TGCGCCAGCCGGTACGGGAGGGATTTGAACACTGAAGCTTTCTTT. The encoded protein is CASRYGRDLNTEAFF. The variable domain in full, with the rest retrieved from reference TRBV5-1 and TRBJ1-1, is KAGVTQTPRYLIKTRGQQVTLSCSPISGHRSVSWYQQTPGQGLQFLFEYFSETQRNKGNFPGRFSGRQFSNSRSEMNVSTLELGDSALYLCASRYGRDLNTEAFFGQGTRLTVV.